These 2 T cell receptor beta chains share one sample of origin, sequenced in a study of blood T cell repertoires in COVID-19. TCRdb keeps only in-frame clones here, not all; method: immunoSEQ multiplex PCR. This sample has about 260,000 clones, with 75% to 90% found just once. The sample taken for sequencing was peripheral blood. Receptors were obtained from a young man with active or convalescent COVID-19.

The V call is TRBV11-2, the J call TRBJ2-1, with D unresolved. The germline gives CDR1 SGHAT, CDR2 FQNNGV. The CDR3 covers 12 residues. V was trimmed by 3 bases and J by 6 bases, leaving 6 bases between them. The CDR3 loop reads CASSLSGNEQFF. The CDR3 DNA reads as TGTGCCAGCAGCTTGTCCGGCAATGAGCAGTTCTTC.

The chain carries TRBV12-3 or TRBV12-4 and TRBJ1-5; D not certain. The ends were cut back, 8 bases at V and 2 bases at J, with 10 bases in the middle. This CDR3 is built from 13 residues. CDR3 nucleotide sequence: TGTGCCAGCTGGACTTCCGGCAATCAGCCCCAGCATTTT. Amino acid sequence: CASWTSGNQPQHF.